One sample yielded the 14 T cell receptor beta chains listed below, sequenced in a study of blood T cell repertoires in COVID-19. Data came from immunoSEQ multiplex PCR; TCRdb stores just in-frame clones and leaves some out. The repertoire holds 470,000 or so clones, approximately 83% seen once, with 3% to 3.5% in the top ten. Sequences were obtained from peripheral blood. These receptors were collected from a human donor in a cohort sampled during active COVID-19.

The chain carries TRBV3-1 (or the pseudogene TRBV3-2) and TRBJ2-3; 7 bases fit TRBD2. The ends lost 5 bases at V and 1 base at J; junction bases unmatched: 9. Germline CDR1 and CDR2: LGHDT and YNNKEL (reference sequence). The CDR3 consists of 16 residues. This CDR3 reads CASSEGGRAGTDTQYF. CDR3 coding DNA: TGTGCCAGCAGCGAGGGTGGGAGGGCTGGCACAGATACGCAGTATTTT.

This chain links TRBV7-6 with TRBJ2-2, with 10 positions matching TRBD2. V lost 4 bases and J lost 4; bases outside the gene matches: 9. Germline CDR1 SGHVS, CDR2 FNYEAQ. CDR3 size: 17 residues. Here the CDR3 reads CASSSTSGVPSTGELFF. The CDR3 bases are TGTGCCAGCAGCTCCACTAGCGGGGTCCCGAGCACCGGGGAGCTGTTTTTT.

On this clone: Other DNA sequences of this sample code for an identical CDR3. The V call is TRBV5-4, the J call TRBJ2-3, with 10 bases aligning to TRBD1. Germline lookup yields CDR1 SGHNT and CDR2 YYREEE (reference sequence). This CDR3 has 15 amino acids. With 2 bases clipped from V and 3 bases from J, the junction kept 3 bases outside the gene matches. Here the CDR3 reads CASSLDRGLTDTQYF. DNA of the CDR3: TGTGCCAGCAGCTTAGACAGGGGGCTGACAGATACGCAGTATTTT.

This chain links TRBV3-1 (or the pseudogene TRBV3-2) with TRBJ1-5, with D maybe TRBD1 (6 bases). Trimming took 11 bases from V and 0 from J, leaving 14 bases between them. Germline assignment: CDR1 LGHDT and CDR2 YNNKEL (reference sequence). This CDR3 has 14 amino acids. In DNA, the CDR3 is TGTGCCCGTGGGGGCGGCGTTAGCAATCAGCCCCAGCATTTT. It yields the protein CARGGGVSNQPQHF.

The CDR3 here is CSVERADTQYF. The CDR3 DNA sequence: TGCAGCGTTGAACGAGCGGATACGCAGTATTTT. V usage is TRBV29-1 and J usage is TRBJ2-3; no firm D call. With 2 bases removed from V and 6 bases from J, the gap between germline ends came to 6 bases. The CDR3 totals 11 residues. Germline values: CDR1 SQVTM, CDR2 ANQGSEA.

The chain uses TRBV28 and TRBJ2-7, with 11 bases matching TRBD2. There are 16 residues in the CDR3. Germline assignment: CDR1 MDHEN and CDR2 SYDVKM. The V segment lost 5 bases and the J segment 5 bases; nucleotides outside the gene matches: 11. The CDR3 nucleotides read TGTGCCAGCAGTCTTCCTAGACTAGCGGGAAATGACGAGCAGTACTTC. Amino acid sequence: CASSLPRLAGNDEQYF.

The V call is TRBV27, the J call TRBJ2-1; 7 bases map to TRBD2. Per the germline V gene, CDR1 is MNHEY and CDR2 is SMNVEV (reference sequence). This CDR3 has 13 residues. The ends lost 4 bases at V and 7 bases at J; junction bases unmatched: 4. CDR3 nucleotide sequence: TGTGCCAGCAGTTACGTCGGGGGGAATGAGCAGTTCTTC. Its protein product is CASSYVGGNEQFF.

This rearrangement joins TRBV7-9 to TRBJ2-3; TRBD2 aligns across 11 bases. Germline V gene data show CDR1 as SEHNR and CDR2 as FQNEAQ (reference sequence). This CDR3 has 16 residues. V shed 4 bases and J 1 base; nucleotides not matched to a gene: 4. For the CDR3, the DNA is TGTGCCAGCAGCTCTACTAGCGGGAGTGGCACAGATACGCAGTATTTT. It codes for CASSSTSGSGTDTQYF.

Concerning this clone: The junction shows a germline mismatch at one end, possibly a read error. The chain couples TRBV19 to TRBJ1-1, with 8 bases identical to TRBD1. The length of the CDR3 is 13 residues. Per germline, CDR1 LNHDA and CDR2 SQIVND (reference sequence). This chain's CDR3 is CASSIGQGLEAFF. CDR3 DNA: TGTGCCAGTAGCATAGGACAGGGTCTTGAAGCTTTCTTT.

The chain is built from TRBV10-3 and TRBJ1-2; 11 bases line up with TRBD1. V lost 3 bases, J lost 3 bases, and 3 bases stayed unmatched. The germline CDR1 and CDR2 sequences are ENHRY and SYGVKD. This CDR3 is built from 15 residues. As DNA, the CDR3 is TGTGCCATCAGTGATGCGGGACAGGGGGACTATGGCTACACCTTC. Protein: CAISDAGQGDYGYTF.

The J gene is TRBJ2-7, the V gene TRBV14; 10 bases line up with TRBD1. Trimming removed 0 bases from V and 5 bases from J; junction bases left unmatched: 7. The CDR3 contains 16 residues. Germline V gene lookup returns CDR1 SGHDN and CDR2 FVKESK. In DNA form, the CDR3 reads TGTGCCAGCAGCCAAGACCAGGGACAGGGGAAAAACGAGCAGTACTTC. Encoded protein: CASSQDQGQGKNEQYF. The variable domain in full, with the rest retrieved from reference TRBV14 and TRBJ2-7, is EAGVTQFPSHSVIEKGQTVTLRCDPISGHDNLYWYRRVMGKEIKFLLHFVKESKQDESGMPNNRFLAERTGGTYSTLKVQPAELEDSGVYFCASSQDQGQGKNEQYFGPGTRLTVT.

The chain links TRBV6-5 to TRBJ2-7, with 8 positions matching TRBD1. This CDR3 is 15 amino acids long. V lost 5 bases, J lost 2 bases, and 8 bases stayed unmatched. Germline V lookup: CDR1 MNHEY, CDR2 SVGAGI. The CDR3 DNA is TGTGCCAGCAGTCAGGACAGGGAACCTACCTACGAGCAGTACTTC. Translating it yields CASSQDREPTYEQYF.

This chain links TRBV6-2 or TRBV6-3 with TRBJ2-2; D is ambiguous. The CDR3 is 15 amino acids. Trimming cost V 4 bases and J 4 bases, with 13 bases left between them. CDR1 is MNHEY and CDR2 is SVGEGT in the germline V gene. The CDR3 region has the DNA TGTGCCAGCAGTTCAGGTCAGATAGGCACCGGGGAGCTGTTTTTT. Amino acid sequence: CASSSGQIGTGELFF.

This chain connects TRBV19 to TRBJ1-1; TRBD1 is a possible D gene (6 bases). V lost 4 bases and J 4 bases, leaving 19 bases between the germline ends. CDR1 LNHDA and CDR2 SQIVND come from the germline V gene (reference sequence). This CDR3 spans 16 amino acids. The CDR3 DNA is TGTGCCAGTAGTACTCCAACGGGGGGGGCGCTCACTGAAGCTTTCTTT. The encoded protein is CASSTPTGGALTEAFF.